These T cell receptor beta chains were read from a single sample in a study of CD8+CD57+ T cells in acquired aplastic anemia. MiXCR, run by TCRdb on the reads, gives a single entry per CDR3 protein. Found here are around 180,000 distinct CDR3 sequences, 55% to 75% of them singletons; the top ten hold 45%. Sequenced: sorted CD4+, CD8+, or CD8+CD57+ T cells (not recorded which) from PBMCs. These receptors came from a human donor in good health. The CDR3 runs from the conserved cysteine through the conserved F or W. D genes are given only for firm matches. Where a row states a size, it is once, few, many or the class of an expanded clone; other rows omit it.

clone size	D gene	J gene	V gene	CDR3 protein	CDR3 DNA
many	NA	TRBJ1-5	TRBV4-1	CASSQVQHSNQPQHF	TGCGCCAGCAGCCAAGTCCAACATAGCAATCAGCCCCAGCATTTT
NA	TRBD1	TRBJ2-5	TRBV24-1	CATSEGGTGEETQYF	TGTGCCACCAGTGAGGGCGGGACAGGGGAGGAGACCCAGTACTTC
NA	NA	TRBJ1-6	TRBV20-1	CSARRANNSPLHF	TGCAGTGCTAGAAGGGCCAATAATTCACCCCTCCACTTT
NA	TRBD2	TRBJ2-5	TRBV5-1	CASSLSLAGGPQETQYF	TGCGCCAGCAGCTTGTCCCTAGCGGGGGGGCCCCAAGAGACCCAGTACTTC
many	NA	TRBJ2-2	TRBV9	CASSVGAGGTGELFF	TGTGCCAGCAGCGTAGGAGCGGGTGGCACCGGGGAGCTGTTTTTT
NA	TRBD1	TRBJ2-5	TRBV2	CASSWDRGCETQYF	TGTGCCAGCTCTTGGGACAGGGGATGCGAGACCCAGTACTTC
many	TRBD1	TRBJ1-1	TRBV2	CASSGTSGQTMNTEAFF	TGTGCCAGCAGTGGCACTTCGGGACAGACGATGAACACTGAAGCTTTCTTT
NA	TRBD1	TRBJ2-7	TRBV10-3	CASRETGSYEQYF	TGTGCCAGCAGAGAGACAGGGTCCTACGAGCAGTACTTC
NA	NA	TRBJ1-5	TRBV4-1	CASSQGTGPYQPQHF	TGCGCCAGCAGCCAAGGAACAGGTCCTTATCAGCCCCAGCATTTT
NA	NA	TRBJ2-5	TRBV5-6	CASSFRRRRVQETQYF	TGTGCCAGCAGCTTTCGTCGGCGACGGGTGCAAGAGACCCAGTACTTC
NA	NA	TRBJ2-6	TRBV19	CASSATGRSGANVLTF	TGTGCCAGTAGTGCGACAGGACGTTCTGGGGCCAACGTCCTGACTTTC
NA	NA	TRBJ1-1	TRBV7-9	CASSLEGAFF	TGTGCCAGCAGCTTAGAGGGCGCTTTCTTT
NA	NA	TRBJ2-3	TRBV9	CASSQGPTDTQYF	TGTGCCAGCAGCCAAGGACCCACAGATACGCAGTATTTT
NA	NA	TRBJ2-1	TRBV2	CASSSGGRLPYNEQFF	TGTGCCAGCAGTTCAGGTGGGCGCCTACCCTACAATGAGCAGTTCTTC
few	NA	TRBJ1-6	TRBV2	CAISGAGTGNSPLHF	TGTGCCATCAGTGGCGCCGGGACGGGCAATTCACCCCTCCACTTT
NA	NA	TRBJ1-1	TRBV20-1	CSARLGHRNTEAFF	TGCAGTGCTAGACTGGGACACAGGAACACTGAAGCTTTCTTT
once	NA	TRBJ2-3	TRBV2	CARSERGGGDTQYF	TGTGCCAGGAGTGAAAGGGGGGGGGGAGATACGCAGTATTTT
few	NA	TRBJ2-3	TRBV24-1	CATSEWALGADTQYF	TGTGCCACCAGTGAATGGGCACTGGGGGCAGATACGCAGTATTTT
NA	NA	TRBJ1-6	TRBV7-2	CASSREDRPLHF	TGTGCCAGCTCCAGGGAAGATAGGCCCCTCCACTTT
NA	TRBD1	TRBJ2-7	TRBV29-1	CSAEDRASYEQYF	TGCAGCGCCGAGGACAGGGCCAGTTACGAGCAGTACTTC
NA	TRBD2	TRBJ2-5	TRBV2	CASSDASGEEETQYF	TGTGCCAGCAGTGACGCGAGCGGGGAGGAAGAGACCCAGTACTTC
NA	TRBD1	TRBJ2-7	TRBV15	CATARQGSSYEQYF	TGTGCCACCGCTAGACAGGGGAGCTCCTACGAGCAGTACTTC
once	NA	TRBJ2-5	TRBV7-2	CASSWTQETQYF	TGTGCCAGCAGCTGGACACAAGAGACCCAGTACTTC
many	NA	TRBJ2-7	TRBV6-1	CASSENDEQYF	TGTGCCAGCAGTGAAAATGACGAGCAGTACTTC
NA	NA	TRBJ2-1	TRBV10-3	CAINQGFVNEQFF	TGTGCCATCAATCAAGGGTTTGTCAATGAGCAGTTCTTC
many	TRBD2	TRBJ2-3	TRBV12-3/TRBV12-4	CASSYRTSGSDTQYF	TGTGCCAGCAGTTACCGGACTAGCGGTTCAGATACGCAGTATTTT
NA	TRBD2	TRBJ2-5	TRBV24-1	CATSDPPSGRGQETQYF	TGTGCCACCAGTGACCCCCCTAGCGGGAGGGGCCAAGAGACCCAGTACTTC
NA	TRBD2	TRBJ2-1	TRBV5-4	CASRPRTRDNEQFF	TGTGCCAGCAGACCGCGGACTAGGGACAATGAGCAGTTCTTC
NA	NA	TRBJ2-1	TRBV7-3	CASSLLGDSGENNGQFF	TGTGCCAGCAGCCTACTCGGGGACAGCGGGGAGAACAATGGGCAGTTCTTC
NA	NA	TRBJ1-6	TRBV4-2	CASSQDRAVEVSPLHF	TGTGCCAGCAGCCAAGATAGGGCGGTTGAGGTTTCACCCCTCCACTTT
many	NA	TRBJ2-7	TRBV20-1	CSARGSNSYEQYF	TGCAGTGCTAGAGGTTCGAACTCCTACGAGCAGTACTTC
once	TRBD1	TRBJ1-2	TRBV10-3	CAISGTGEGLYGYTF	TGTGCCATCAGTGGGACAGGGGAAGGCCTCTATGGCTACACCTTC
NA	NA	TRBJ2-1	TRBV24-1	CATSDLGGNEQFF	TGTGCCACCAGTGATTTAGGGGGTAATGAGCAGTTCTTC
NA	TRBD2	TRBJ2-1	TRBV12-3/TRBV12-4	CASSLDGLAGNEQFF	TGTGCCAGCAGCTTAGACGGACTAGCGGGTAATGAGCAGTTCTTC
once	NA	TRBJ1-6	TRBV19	CASSTGTESPLHF	TGTGCCAGTAGTACAGGGACGGAGTCACCCCTCCACTTT
few	TRBD1	TRBJ1-5	TRBV7-9	CASSFGTEGQPQHF	TGTGCCAGCAGCTTCGGGACAGAGGGTCAGCCCCAGCATTTT
NA	NA	TRBJ1-1	TRBV7-2	CASSLGGPEAFF	TGTGCCAGCAGCTTAGGAGGTCCTGAAGCTTTCTTT
many	NA	TRBJ1-5	TRBV2	CASSEWGGSNQPQHF	TGTGCCAGCAGTGAATGGGGTGGTAGCAATCAGCCCCAGCATTTT
few	NA	TRBJ2-3	TRBV7-2	CASSLASRGRADTQYF	TGTGCCAGCAGCTTAGCCTCGCGGGGGCGTGCAGATACGCAGTATTTT
many	NA	TRBJ2-7	TRBV18	CASSPDYSYEQYF	TGTGCCAGCTCACCGGACTACTCCTACGAGCAGTACTTC
many	TRBD1	TRBJ2-1	TRBV5-1	CASTDRANEQFF	TGCGCCAGCACCGACAGGGCCAATGAGCAGTTCTTC
few	NA	TRBJ2-3	TRBV7-9	CASSLAGEADTQYF	TGTGCCAGCAGCTTAGCGGGGGAAGCTGATACGCAGTATTTT
few	TRBD1	TRBJ1-2	TRBV12-3/TRBV12-4	CASSLWDRAGYTF	TGTGCCAGCAGTTTGTGGGACAGGGCTGGCTACACCTTC
NA	NA	TRBJ1-2	TRBV27	CASSSYSYYGYTF	TGTGCCAGCAGTTCCTACTCCTACTATGGCTACACCTTC
NA	NA	TRBJ2-7	TRBV7-2	CASSLRTYSYEQYF	TGTGCCAGCAGCCTCCGGACCTACTCCTACGAGCAGTACTTC
NA	TRBD2	TRBJ2-1	TRBV10-3	CASGTTPNNEQFF	TGTGCCAGCGGGACTACCCCAAACAATGAGCAGTTCTTC
NA	NA	TRBJ1-5	TRBV2	CASAEEASNQPQHF	TGTGCCAGCGCGGAGGAGGCGAGCAATCAGCCCCAGCATTTT
NA	NA	TRBJ1-1	TRBV5-5	CASSGQNTEAFF	TGTGCCAGCAGTGGGCAGAACACTGAAGCTTTCTTT
NA	NA	TRBJ2-5	TRBV24-1	CATSDFLVQETQYF	TGTGCCACCAGTGATTTTCTCGTCCAAGAGACCCAGTACTTC
few	NA	TRBJ1-1	TRBV11-3	CASSLVSTVGENTEAFF	TGTGCCAGCAGCTTAGTAAGCACAGTCGGGGAAAACACTGAAGCTTTCTTT
once	NA	TRBJ1-1	TRBV2	CASSEPGQAFF	TGTGCCAGCAGTGAACCCGGGCAAGCTTTCTTT
many	TRBD1	TRBJ2-7	TRBV4-1	CASSQEPRDRDYEQYF	TGCGCCAGCAGCCAAGAGCCCCGGGACAGGGACTACGAGCAGTACTTC
NA	TRBD1	TRBJ1-5	TRBV25-1	CASSESGGGGGNQPQHF	TGTGCCAGCAGTGAATCAGGGGGCGGGGGTGGCAATCAGCCCCAGCATTTT
NA	NA	TRBJ2-3	TRBV7-2	CASSSRDLPSTDTQYF	TGTGCCAGCAGCTCGCGGGACTTGCCTAGCACAGATACGCAGTATTTT
NA	NA	TRBJ2-7	TRBV10-3	CAISEGPPRAQYF	TGTGCCATCAGTGAGGGACCACCCCGAGCGCAGTACTTC
NA	TRBD1	TRBJ1-2	TRBV29-1	CSATGQGAAGYTF	TGCAGCGCTACCGGACAGGGGGCAGCTGGCTACACCTTC
NA	TRBD1	TRBJ1-6	TRBV7-9	CASSGQGIGSPLHF	TGTGCCAGCAGCGGACAGGGTATAGGTTCACCCCTCCACTTT
NA	TRBD2	TRBJ2-1	TRBV5-1	CASSTGSGSWNEQFF	TGCGCCAGCAGTACGGGAAGCGGGAGCTGGAATGAGCAGTTCTTC
NA	NA	TRBJ1-5	TRBV7-9	CASSFMGGNQPQHF	TGTGCCAGCAGCTTTATGGGGGGCAATCAGCCCCAGCATTTT